This T cell receptor beta chain derives from a study of T cells in Graves' hyperthyroidism and ophthalmopathy. RNA transcripts yielded amplified TCR beta CDR3 regions. Primed by the HTBI set, a first-round RT-PCR was run on the TCR CDR3. TCRdb ran MiXCR on the multiplex PCR reads and lists one entry per CDR3 protein. The table shows hundreds of thousands of distinct CDR3 sequences, with around 13% occurring only once. This clonotype was counted many times. CDR3 length: 12 residues. Trimming left V 4 bases short and J 4 bases short, with 11 bases between. The germline gives CDR1 SQVTM, CDR2 ANQGSEA. The chain recombines TRBV29-1 with TRBJ2-7; D is uncertain. This clonotype originated in a woman in her 30s with Graves' hyperthyroidism that later progressed to Graves' ophthalmopathy. The sequencing input was blood. DNA for the CDR3: TGCAGCGTTGTACAGAACGCTTACGAGCAGTACTTC. Translation: CSVVQNAYEQYF.